These 4 T cell receptor beta chains share one sample of origin, sequenced in a study of CD8 T cells in Susac syndrome. RNA, at about 0.45 to 1 ug, was reverse transcribed with random hexamers. MiXCR, run by TCRdb on the immunoSEQ multiplex PCR reads, gives a single entry per CDR3 protein. This sample has approximately 49,000 distinct CDR3 sequences, with 85% to 95% found just once. Specimen: CD8+ T cells from PBMCs. These TCRs come from a human donor with Susac syndrome.

The rearrangement links TRBV19 to TRBJ1-1; D uncertain. The germline V gene has CDR1 LNHDA and CDR2 SQIVND (reference sequence). Trimming took 1 base from V and 3 from J, leaving 6 bases between them. The CDR3 has 13 amino acids. CDR3 DNA sequence: TGTGCCAGTAGTATAGGGTCCCACACTGAAGCTTTCTTT. It translates to CASSIGSHTEAFF.

The V and J genes are TRBV27 and TRBJ1-6; D remains ambiguous. This CDR3 contains 14 residues. In germline, CDR1 is MNHEY, CDR2 SMNVEV (reference sequence). Between the trimmed V and J ends, which lost 11 bases and 0 bases, there was a span of 11 bases. CDR3 loop: CASKYSSYNSPLHF. DNA of the CDR3: TGTGCCTCCAAGTACAGCTCCTATAATTCACCCCTCCACTTT.

This chain links TRBV7-9 with TRBJ1-3; D remains ambiguous. CDR3 size: 10 residues. Trimming took off 6 bases at V and 5 bases at J, with 2 bases between the two ends. CDR1 and CDR2 from the germline V gene are SEHNR and FQNEAQ (reference sequence). CDR3 sequence: CASRRNTIYF. CDR3 nucleotides: TGTGCCAGCAGACGAAACACCATATATTTT. The entire variable domain, with the rest obtained from reference TRBV7-9 and TRBJ1-3, is as follows: DTGVSQNPRHKITKRGQNVTFRCDPISEHNRLYWYRQTLGQGPEFLTYFQNEAQLEKSRLLSDRFSAERPKGSFSTLEIQRTEQGDSAMYLCASRRNTIYFGEGSWLTVV.

The chain combines TRBV29-1 with TRBJ2-1, with TRBD1 identical over 12 bases. Germline assignment: CDR1 SQVTM and CDR2 ANQGSEA. V trimming: 7 bases; J trimming: 6 bases; junction bases outside the gene matches: 4. This CDR3 is built from 13 residues. This CDR3 reads CSAGTGGFNEQFF. The DNA for the CDR3 is TGCAGCGCAGGGACAGGGGGCTTCAATGAGCAGTTCTTC.